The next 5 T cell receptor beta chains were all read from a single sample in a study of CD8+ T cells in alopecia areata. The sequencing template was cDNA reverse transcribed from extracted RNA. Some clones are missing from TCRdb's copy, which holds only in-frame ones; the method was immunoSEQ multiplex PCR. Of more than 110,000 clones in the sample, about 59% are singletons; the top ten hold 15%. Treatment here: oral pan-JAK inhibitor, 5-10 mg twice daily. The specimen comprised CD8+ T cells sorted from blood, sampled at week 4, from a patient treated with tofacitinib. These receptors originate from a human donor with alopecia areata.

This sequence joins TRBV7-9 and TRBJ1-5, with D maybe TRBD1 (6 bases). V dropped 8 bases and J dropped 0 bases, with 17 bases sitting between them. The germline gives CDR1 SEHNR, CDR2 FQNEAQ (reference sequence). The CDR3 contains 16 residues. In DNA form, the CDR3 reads TGTGCCAGCGGTTATTCGGGGGCTTATAGCAATCAGCCCCAGCATTTT. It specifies CASGYSGAYSNQPQHF.

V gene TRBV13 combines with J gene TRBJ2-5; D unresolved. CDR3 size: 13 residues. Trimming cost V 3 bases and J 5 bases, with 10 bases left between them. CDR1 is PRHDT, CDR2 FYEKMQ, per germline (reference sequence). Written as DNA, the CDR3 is TGTGCCAGCAGCTTTGTTATCGGGGAGACCCAGTACTTC. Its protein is CASSFVIGETQYF.

The CDR3 loop is CAWSANSNQPQHF. The DNA for the CDR3 is TGTGCCTGGAGTGCGAATAGCAATCAGCCCCAGCATTTT. The chain recombines TRBV30 with TRBJ1-5; D not resolved. There are 13 residues in the CDR3. The germline CDR1 and CDR2 sequences are GTSNPN and SVGIG (reference sequence). V was trimmed by 1 base and J by 0 bases, leaving 4 bases between them.

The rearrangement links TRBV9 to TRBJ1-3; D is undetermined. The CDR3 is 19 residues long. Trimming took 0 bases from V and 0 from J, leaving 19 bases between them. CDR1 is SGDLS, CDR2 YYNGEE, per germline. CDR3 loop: CASSVDEGPLMGSGNTIYF. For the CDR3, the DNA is TGTGCCAGCAGCGTAGACGAGGGCCCGTTGATGGGCTCTGGAAACACCATATATTTT. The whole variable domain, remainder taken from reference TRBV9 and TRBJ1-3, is DSGVTQTPKHLITATGQRVTLRCSPRSGDLSVYWYQQSLDQGLQFLIQYYNGEERAKGNILERFSAQQFPDLHSELNLSSLELGDSALYFCASSVDEGPLMGSGNTIYFGEGSWLTVV.

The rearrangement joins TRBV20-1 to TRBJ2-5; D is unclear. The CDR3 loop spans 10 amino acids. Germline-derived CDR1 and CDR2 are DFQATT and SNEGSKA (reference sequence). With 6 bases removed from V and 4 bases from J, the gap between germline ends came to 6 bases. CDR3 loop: CSAPLETQYF. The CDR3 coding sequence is TGCAGTGCCCCCCTAGAGACCCAGTACTTC.